Shown below are 10 T cell receptor beta chains from a single sample sequenced in a study of beta chain features in type 1 diabetes. General study results and limits: Type 1 diabetes patients showed a moderate but significant shortening of TCRB CDR3s in all four CD4+ subsets.

These receptors' targets are unknown. Expressed TCRB transcripts were sequenced because the entire RNA isolate underwent reverse transcription. Clones were sequenced by immunoSEQ multiplex PCR, and TCRdb holds only the in-frame ones, with some missing. The table records approximately 730,000 clones, roughly 12% of them present only once. The sequenced sample consisted of naive CD4+ T cells from blood. The receptors stem from a man between 18 and 29 years old with type 1 diabetes.

As for this clone: Other DNA sequences in this specimen translate into the identical CDR3. The V and J genes are TRBV20-1 and TRBJ2-3; either TRBD1 or TRBD2 may supply D (5 bases each). Germline CDR1 reads DFQATT; CDR2 reads SNEGSKA (reference sequence). V lost 5 bases to trimming and J lost 6 bases, with 9 bases between them. The CDR3 length is 11 residues. DNA of the CDR3: TGCAGTGCTCCCTGGGGGGATACGCAGTATTTT. Protein product: CSAPWGDTQYF.

The chain recombines TRBV6-1 with TRBJ2-1, with TRBD2 as a possible D gene (6 bases). CDR1 is MNHNS, CDR2 SASEGT, per germline. This CDR3 is built from 11 residues. V lost 7 bases and J lost 10, with 11 bases in between. In DNA form, the CDR3 reads TGTGCCAGCAATCCGGGGGTAGAGCAGTTCTTC. Translation gives CASNPGVEQFF.

This clone has just a few counts. This sequence joins TRBV30 and TRBJ1-4; 7 positions agree with TRBD1. Germline loops: CDR1 GTSNPN, CDR2 SVGIG (reference sequence). The V segment lost 7 bases and the J segment 8 bases; nucleotides outside the gene matches: 16. The CDR3 has 15 residues. This chain's CDR3 is CAYGQETYLREKLFF. The CDR3 bases are TGTGCCTACGGACAGGAAACTTACCTGCGGGAAAAACTGTTTTTT.

The chain carries TRBV5-1 and TRBJ2-6; D is perhaps TRBD1 (6 bases). The CDR3 has 15 amino acids. In germline, CDR1 is SGHRS, CDR2 YFSETQ. Trimming shortened V by 4 bases and J by 4 bases, and 12 bases separated the two germline ends. The CDR3 region is CASSLGQTGANVLTF. CDR3 DNA sequence: TGCGCCAGCAGCCTTGGACAGACAGGGGCCAACGTCCTGACTTTC.

This clone was counted a few times. Here the CDR3 DNA reads TGTGCCATCGGAGTACAGGGTGGTACTAATGAAAAACTGTTTTTT. Translating gives CAIGVQGGTNEKLFF. The chain carries TRBV10-3 and TRBJ1-4, with D perhaps matching TRBD1 (6 bases). V was shortened by 8 bases and J by 2 bases, with 15 bases between the two germline ends. The germline gives CDR1 ENHRY, CDR2 SYGVKD. The CDR3 totals 15 residues.

The V and J genes are TRBV18 and TRBJ1-5; D is unclear. Germline V gene data show CDR1 as KGHSH and CDR2 as LQKENI. CDR3 length: 13 amino acids. Trimming pared 3 bases from V and 8 bases from J, leaving 11 bases between. The CDR3 DNA reads TGTGCCAGCTCACCCTCGCATTGGGAGCCCCAGCATTTT. Protein sequence: CASSPSHWEPQHF.

This clone was seen only a few times. V gene TRBV30 combines with J gene TRBJ1-1; D gene unclear. The CDR3 runs 14 residues. The germline V gene has CDR1 GTSNPN and CDR2 SVGIG (reference sequence). Trimming took off 5 bases at V and 8 bases at J, with 21 bases between the two ends. CDR3 region: CAWAIPGLRPEAFF. For the CDR3, the DNA is TGTGCCTGGGCAATCCCAGGCCTGCGACCCGAAGCTTTCTTT.

The chain links TRBV19 to TRBJ2-3; perhaps TRBD2 as D (6 bases). V was pared by 3 bases and J by 0 bases, with 16 bases between. The CDR3 totals 17 residues. Germline V gene sequence: CDR1 LNHDA, CDR2 SQIVND (reference sequence). In DNA, the CDR3 is TGTGCCAGTAGTATCCTCGTCTCGACTAGAAGCACAGATACGCAGTATTTT. This gives the protein CASSILVSTRSTDTQYF.

The table lists this clone with a few counts. The chain recombines TRBV18 with TRBJ2-7; D remains unclear. The V gene lost 6 bases and the J gene lost 2 bases, with 11 bases spanning the gap. The CDR3 sequence is 13 residues long. Germline loops: CDR1 KGHSH, CDR2 LQKENI. CDR3 coding DNA: TGTGCCAGCTCGTCGGACGGACCCTACGAGCAGTACTTC. Amino acids: CASSSDGPYEQYF.

This clone was recorded a few times. The chain links TRBV30 to TRBJ1-2; 9 bases fit TRBD1. V was pared by 4 bases and J by 2 bases, with 8 bases of the junction left unmatched. Germline V lookup: CDR1 GTSNPN, CDR2 SVGIG (reference sequence). This CDR3 spans 15 amino acids. CDR3 in amino acids: CAWTPGQGINYGYTF. The CDR3, as DNA: TGTGCCTGGACGCCGGGACAGGGAATCAACTATGGCTACACCTTC.